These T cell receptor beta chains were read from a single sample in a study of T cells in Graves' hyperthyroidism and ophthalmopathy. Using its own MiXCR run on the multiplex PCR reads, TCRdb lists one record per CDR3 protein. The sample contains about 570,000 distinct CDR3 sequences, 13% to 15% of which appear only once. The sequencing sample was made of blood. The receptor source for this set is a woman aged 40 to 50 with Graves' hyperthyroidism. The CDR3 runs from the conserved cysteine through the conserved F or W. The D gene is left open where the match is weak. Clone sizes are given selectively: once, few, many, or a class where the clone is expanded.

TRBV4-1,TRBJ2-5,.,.,TGCGCCAGCAGTCGAGGACCGAAAGAGACCCAGTACTTC,CASSRGPKETQYF
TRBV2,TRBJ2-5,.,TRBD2,TGTGCCAGCAGTTTTCGCGGGGGCCAAGAGACCCAGTACTTC,CASSFRGGQETQYF
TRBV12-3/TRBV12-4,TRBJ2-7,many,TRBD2,TGTGCCAGCAGTTTAGCTAGCGGGAGCTCCTACGAGCAGTACTTC,CASSLASGSSYEQYF
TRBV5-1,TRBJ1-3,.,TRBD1,TGCGCCAGCAGCTTGGCCGGGACAGGGACTGGAAACACCATATATTTT,CASSLAGTGTGNTIYF
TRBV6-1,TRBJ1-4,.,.,TGTGCCAGCAGTGAAGCGCCAGGCCGGGTAAATGAAAAACTGTTTTTT,CASSEAPGRVNEKLFF
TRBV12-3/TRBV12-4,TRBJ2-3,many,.,TGTGCCAGCAGTTTCGGGGGGCTTGGCACAGATACGCAGTATTTT,CASSFGGLGTDTQYF
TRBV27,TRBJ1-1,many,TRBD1,TGTGCCAGCAGTTTGACAGGGCGATACACTGAAGCTTTCTTT,CASSLTGRYTEAFF
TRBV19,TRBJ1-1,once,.,TGTGCCAGTAGTATTAGTATGGACACTGAAGCTTTCTTT,CASSISMDTEAFF
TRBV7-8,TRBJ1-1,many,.,TGTGCCAGCAGCCCTGATCCCCAAAAGAAGGCTTTCTTT,CASSPDPQKKAFF
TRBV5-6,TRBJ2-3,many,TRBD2,TGTGCCAGCAACCACCGTTCTAGCGGGAGTCGAGATACGCAGTATTTT,CASNHRSSGSRDTQYF
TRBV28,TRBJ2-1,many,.,TGTGCCAGCAGCGTGCCGCAGGGGATCTCCTACAATGAGCAGTTCTTC,CASSVPQGISYNEQFF
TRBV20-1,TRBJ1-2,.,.,TGCAGTGCTAGTGACAGAAAAAACTATGGCTACACCTTC,CSASDRKNYGYTF
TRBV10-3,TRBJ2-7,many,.,TGTGCCATCAGTGAGCGTGGCGGGACTGCCTACGAGCAGTACTTC,CAISERGGTAYEQYF
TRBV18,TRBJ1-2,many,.,TGTGCCAGCTCACCACCGGGATCGTTACGCTATGGCTACACCTTC,CASSPPGSLRYGYTF
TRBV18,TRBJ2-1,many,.,TGTGCCAGCTCACAGGGCTTCACCTACAATGAGCAGTTCTTC,CASSQGFTYNEQFF